This T cell receptor beta chain appears in the sequencing data of a study of T cell responses to AZD1222 COVID-19 vaccine (dated by TCRdb to about 2021). Background for the entire study: AZD1222 recipients whose second dose came at about 4 weeks and those whose second dose came at about 12 weeks were combined into one group, since spike-specific TCR depth and breadth did not differ between the two schedules. Enrollment into the trials was organized by age into subgroups of 18-55, 56-69 and 70-plus years, and those subgroups contained roughly 150, 30 and 60 TCR-sequenced participants, respectively. A total of about 240 trial participants underwent TCR sequencing, of whom some 210 received two doses of AZD1222 and about 25 received two doses of the MenACWY control vaccine. On the study overall, not on this receptor specifically: Vaccine-associated CD4 TCRs spanned the whole spike protein, with dominant responses in regions 160-218 and 743-854. A significant rise in spike-specific TCR breadth and depth was observed after two AZD1222 doses relative to day 0 and relative to MenACWY recipients. Only a handful of AZD1222 recipients were SARS-CoV-2 seropositive at baseline, limiting conclusions about previously exposed vaccinees. Because no day 14 peak-response samples were available, repertoires were characterized only after the peak T cell response. Reportedly, close to half of the unique spike-specific TCRs recognized epitopes lying outside the regions that are mutated in the B.1.351 and B.1.1.7 variants. In the small 56-69-year group, the increase in depth fell short of significance, most likely because of low power. Participants were mostly white British, with more females than males. The authors suggested clonal diversity may have been underestimated.

Counted from cysteine to phenylalanine, this CDR3 has 16 amino acids. Only the CDR3 portion is preserved as DNA: 48 bases, with reading frame beginning at the first base. Based on the germline V gene, the CDR1 and CDR2 sequences are MNHEY and SVGAGI. The germline V and J ends show losses of 2 bases and 3 bases respectively, and no gene match explains 6 bases of the junction. On this clone itself: What this receptor recognizes is not known. No base-level quality is on record; no much larger clone is a single base apart.

The CDR3 regions of human TCRbeta chains were analyzed by immunosequencing. The study's processing was this. Repertoire TCRs were checked for matches against a reference library of SARS-CoV-2-specific TCRs that had been generated using the MIRA antigen-specificity platform. Breadth meant the fraction of unique TCRs that were SARS-CoV-2-associated, whereas depth meant the fraction of total T cells that were SARS-CoV-2-associated. Using the MIRA data, every spike-specific TCR was mapped to the spike region that the TCR reacted to and assigned to either a CD4 or a CD8 class. Log10-transformed breadth and depth values were compared by one-way ANOVA with Sidak's multiple comparisons tests. Drawn from immuneACCESS, this table holds only the in-frame rearrangements with V and J called that TCRdb kept. Clones are partly lost; checked studies trace under half to an unresolved V gene and leave the rest unexplained. The DNA was the basis for D and trimming; V, J and clone size are from that table. A total of fewer than 110,000 clones appear in this sample, 80% to 95% of them only once. Together, the top ten hold around 4.8% of the sample.

The label giving this sample's time point can be read as: baseline before first vaccination. Vaccinee samples were obtained from the UK trials COV001 and COV002, which included a single-blind randomized controlled phase 2/3 trial of AZD1222 (ChAdOx1 nCoV-19) in healthy adults. For TCRbeta chain sequencing, PBMC samples from trial participants were taken at day 0 and at day 28 after the second dose. The chain uses TRBV6-5 and TRBJ2-3, with 9 middle bases fitting TRBD2. The origin of this receptor is an adult in good health. The source material was peripheral blood, sampled on day 0 of AZD1222 vaccination. The CDR3 region has the sequence CASSYRAGGGTDTQYF. DNA sequence: TGTGCCAGCAGTTACCGAGCGGGGGGCGGGACAGATACGCAGTATTTT.